A single T cell receptor (beta chain) is shown here with its context. V was shortened by 4 bases and J by 11 bases, with 11 bases between the two germline ends. The CDR3 covers 11 residues. Germline V gene lookup returns CDR1 DFQATT and CDR2 SNEGSKA (reference sequence). Authors' processing steps: ImmunoSEQ output held junction-only sequences without quality scores, so filtering differed. Sequenced by immunoSEQ multiplex PCR; TCRdb stores in-frame clones only, minus some. The V and J calls and clone size are taken from that table; D and trimming were inferred from the DNA. This table has about 1,800,000 clones, around 96% appearing once. The data stem from a study of shared clonotypes between healthy human individuals. Study summary: Every donor yielded three CD4 naive, three CD4 memory, two CD8 naive and one CD8 memory plate.

Naive-designated CD8 cells lacked CD45RO, were positively enriched for CCR7, and omitted terminally differentiated effector memory CD45RA+ cells. The receptor was derived from a man younger than 30 in good health. Input material: naive CD8+ T cells sorted from blood. This chain joins TRBV20-1 and TRBJ1-4; weak D call: TRBD1 (6 bases). The CDR3 DNA is TGCAGTGCTAACTGGGGGGGCAAACTGTTTTTT. Translated, it gives CSANWGGKLFF.